Shown below are 18 T cell receptor beta chains from a single sample sequenced in a study of blood T cell repertoires in COVID-19. Measured with immunoSEQ multiplex PCR; TCRdb has only the in-frame clones, and not every one. The sample has about 94,000 clones; approximately 83% are singletons. The material sequenced was peripheral blood. These receptors came from a man in his sixties with acute or convalescent COVID-19.

The chain joins TRBV5-6 to TRBJ2-3; 7 bases map to TRBD2. V lost 3 bases, J lost 7 bases, and 11 bases stayed unmatched. The germline gives CDR1 SGHDT, CDR2 YYEEEE. The CDR3 has 15 amino acids. The CDR3 coding sequence is TGTGCCAGCAGCTCGGAAAGGAGCGGGGTGCATACGCAGTATTTT. Translated: CASSSERSGVHTQYF.

The chain carries TRBV12-3 or TRBV12-4 and TRBJ2-7; 8 bases match TRBD1. The CDR3 has 13 amino acids. V shed 4 bases, J shed 6 bases, and the junction held 5 bases outside the gene matches. CDR3 protein: CASSWTGLGEQYF. Written as DNA, the CDR3 is TGTGCCAGCAGTTGGACAGGGCTCGGCGAGCAGTACTTC.

The rearrangement links TRBV24-1 to TRBJ1-5, with D possibly TRBD1 on 6 matching bases. Trimming took off 5 bases at V and 9 bases at J, with 13 bases between the two ends. This CDR3 has 13 residues. Germline V gives CDR1 KGHDR, CDR2 SFDVKD. Here the CDR3 reads CATSGQGTGPQHF. DNA of the CDR3: TGTGCCACCAGTGGGCAGGGGACCGGGCCCCAGCATTTT.

The chain couples TRBV28 to TRBJ1-1, with TRBD1 identical over 7 bases. The CDR3 has 13 amino acids. Germline CDR1 MDHEN, CDR2 SYDVKM. V trimming: 2 bases; J trimming: 3 bases; junction bases outside the gene matches: 0. CDR3 sequence reads: CASSLQGDTEAFF. CDR3 in DNA: TGTGCCAGCAGTTTACAGGGGGACACTGAAGCTTTCTTT.

This chain uses TRBV24-1 with TRBJ1-1; no reliable D call. This CDR3 spans 16 amino acids. V lost 7 bases and J 3 bases, leaving 20 bases between the germline ends. Germline CDR1 and CDR2: KGHDR and SFDVKD. The CDR3 here is CATSGDRVSSYTEAFF. CDR3 coding DNA: TGTGCCACCAGCGGAGACCGGGTCTCGTCGTACACTGAAGCTTTCTTT.

The chain has TRBV9 and TRBJ2-5; 9 bases are shared with TRBD2. The CDR3 length is 15 residues. Germline CDR1 is SGDLS and CDR2 is YYNGEE. The trim removed 0 bases at V and 5 bases at J, leaving 5 bases unmatched. This CDR3 reads CASSVDPSGGETQYF. In DNA form, the CDR3 reads TGTGCCAGCAGCGTAGACCCCAGCGGGGGGGAGACCCAGTACTTC.

The chain carries TRBV6-6 and TRBJ1-5; no clear D. Germline V gene data show CDR1 as MNHNY and CDR2 as SVGAGI (reference sequence). This CDR3 is 14 amino acids long. With 2 bases removed from V and 4 bases from J, the gap between germline ends came to 9 bases. CDR3 residues: CASSYGASNQPQHF. Written as DNA, the CDR3 is TGTGCCAGCAGTTACGGAGCGAGTAATCAGCCCCAGCATTTT.

V is TRBV6-2 or TRBV6-3 and J is TRBJ2-7; 8 bases align to TRBD1. Per the germline V gene, CDR1 is MNHEY and CDR2 is SVGEGT. This CDR3 has 15 residues. Losses at the gene ends were 1 base for V and 4 bases for J; bases not matched to a gene: 6. The CDR3 region is CASSYFRTGTYEQYF. In DNA form, the CDR3 reads TGTGCCAGCAGTTACTTCAGGACAGGGACTTACGAGCAGTACTTC.

This clone was counted once. This chain uses TRBV3-1 (or the pseudogene TRBV3-2) with TRBJ1-1, with 8 positions matching TRBD1. CDR1 is LGHDT, CDR2 YNNKEL, per germline (reference sequence). The CDR3 covers 15 residues. After removal of 1 base from V and 4 bases from J, the junction contained 5 bases not matched to a gene. The CDR3 coding sequence is TGTGCCAGCAGCCAAGCAGGTACAGGGGGCACTGAAGCTTTCTTT. Its protein is CASSQAGTGGTEAFF.

The V gene is TRBV19, the J gene TRBJ1-6; possible D gene TRBD1, 6 bases. V lost 5 bases and J 7 bases, leaving 15 bases between the germline ends. Per the germline V gene, CDR1 is LNHDA and CDR2 is SQIVND (reference sequence). This CDR3 has 15 amino acids. This CDR3 reads CASSSWTAINSPLHF. CDR3 DNA sequence: TGTGCCAGTAGTTCATGGACAGCCATCAATTCACCCCTCCACTTT.

Only a few counts were recorded for this clone. The gene calls are TRBV4-3 and TRBJ2-7, with 7 positions matching TRBD2. V was pared by 0 bases and J by 3 bases, with 8 bases of the junction left unmatched. Germline CDR1 LGHNA, CDR2 YSLEER. The CDR3 extends over 16 amino acids. The CDR3 nucleotides are TGCGCCAGCAGCCAAGATAGGTCTAGCGGAATCTACGAGCAGTACTTC. It codes for CASSQDRSSGIYEQYF.

This clone came up once. The CDR3: CASSPGTGGNTEAFF. The CDR3 DNA is TGTGCCAGCAGCCCCGGGACAGGGGGGAACACTGAAGCTTTCTTT. The V call is TRBV11-3, the J call TRBJ1-1; 11 bases match TRBD1. Germline CDR1 is SGHNT and CDR2 is YENEEA. CDR3 length equals 15 residues. V shed 5 bases and J 1 base; nucleotides not matched to a gene: 3.

The CDR3 nucleotides are TGTGCCAGCACTGGAGGGGGACAGCGCTACAATGAGCAGTTCTTC. It specifies CASTGGGQRYNEQFF. V and J are TRBV5-4 and TRBJ2-1; tentative D call: TRBD1 (7 bases). Trimming took 6 bases from V and 3 from J, leaving 16 bases between them. Looked up from germline, CDR1 is SGHNT and CDR2 is YYREEE (reference sequence). The CDR3 extends over 15 amino acids.

V gene TRBV10-3 combines with J gene TRBJ1-5, with 7 bases matching TRBD1. CDR3 length: 15 residues. V was pared by 2 bases and J by 6 bases, with 7 bases of the junction left unmatched. Germline V lookup: CDR1 ENHRY, CDR2 SYGVKD. CDR3: CAISEPDRDSQPQHF. The CDR3 nucleotides read TGTGCCATCAGTGAGCCCGACAGGGACAGTCAGCCCCAGCATTTT.

The chain recombines TRBV28 with TRBJ2-7; 9 bases align to TRBD1. Germline loops: CDR1 MDHEN, CDR2 SYDVKM. The length of the CDR3 is 15 residues. The V and J ends lost 4 bases and 3 bases, in that order; junction bases with no gene match: 7. The CDR3 protein is CASSSRTGAYYEQYF. CDR3 DNA sequence: TGTGCCAGCAGTTCCCGGACAGGGGCTTACTACGAGCAGTACTTC.

The gene calls are TRBV29-1 and TRBJ2-7, with 10 positions matching TRBD1. V lost 7 bases and J lost 1; bases outside the gene matches: 10. This CDR3 contains 15 residues. Per the germline V gene, CDR1 is SQVTM and CDR2 is ANQGSEA. DNA for the CDR3: TGCAGCGCCAGCTCACCGGGACAGGGGTCCTACGAGCAGTACTTC. It yields the protein CSASSPGQGSYEQYF.

The chain combines TRBV9 with TRBJ2-3; D is possibly TRBD1 (6 bases). Trimming cost V 4 bases and J 6 bases, with 15 bases left between them. Looked up from germline, CDR1 is SGDLS and CDR2 is YYNGEE. The CDR3 is made up of 14 amino acids. The CDR3 protein is CASSSSSTGDTQYF. The CDR3 DNA reads TGTGCCAGCAGCTCCAGTTCCACAGGGGATACGCAGTATTTT.

The V gene is TRBV5-6, the J gene TRBJ1-2; possibly TRBD1 for D (6 bases). Germline assignment: CDR1 SGHDT and CDR2 YYEEEE. V was shortened by 1 base and J by 2 bases, with 9 bases between the two germline ends. The CDR3 contains 14 residues. The CDR3 DNA is TGTGCCAGCAGCTTGATGGGGGCCAACTATGGCTACACCTTC. It encodes CASSLMGANYGYTF.